The 16 T cell receptor beta chains below were found in one sample sequenced in a study of cytomegalovirus exposure and HLA in healthy donors (dated by TCRdb to about 2017). The library came from the immunoSEQ multiplex PCR assay. For the multiplex PCR, a mixture combining 60 forward primers for TCR Vbeta segments and 13 reverse primers for TCR Jbeta segments was used. Imported from immuneACCESS, the table was reduced by TCRdb to in-frame sequences with V and J called. These copies leave out some clones; in studies compared against another copy, an unresolved V gene accounts for under half, and the cause of the remainder is not known. The sample table lists about 160,000 clones, 75% to 85% of them with a count of one. Together, the top ten hold under 6% of the sample. The sequenced sample was PBMCs. Source of these receptors: a man aged 30 to 45 in good health and CMV-seronegative.

This clone was counted once. The chain has TRBV18 and TRBJ2-7, with D possibly TRBD1 on 5 matching bases. This CDR3 has 17 amino acids. Looked up from germline, CDR1 is KGHSH and CDR2 is LQKENI. V was clipped by 3 bases and J by 1 base, with 19 bases between them. CDR3 sequence reads: CASSPIHRNPASYEQYF. CDR3 in DNA: TGTGCCAGCTCACCTATTCACAGGAACCCGGCGTCCTACGAGCAGTACTTC.

This chain links TRBV4-3 with TRBJ2-7; the match to TRBD1 covers 8 bases. Germline values: CDR1 LGHNA, CDR2 YSLEER. The trim removed 1 base at V and 3 bases at J, leaving 5 bases unmatched. The CDR3 consists of 15 residues. This chain's CDR3 is CASSQGTGWDYEQYF. CDR3 DNA sequence: TGCGCCAGCAGCCAAGGGACAGGGTGGGACTACGAGCAGTACTTC.

V is TRBV6-5 and J is TRBJ1-3, with D unclear. Germline V gives CDR1 MNHEY, CDR2 SVGAGI. Trimming took off 2 bases at V and 8 bases at J, with 10 bases between the two ends. The CDR3 extends over 13 amino acids. Written as DNA, the CDR3 is TGTGCCAGCAGTTACGCCCTACGGGACACCATATATTTT. Translated: CASSYALRDTIYF.

J is TRBJ1-2 and V is TRBV30, with 8 bases matching TRBD1. The germline CDR1 and CDR2 sequences are GTSNPN and SVGIG (reference sequence). V lost 5 bases and J lost 8; bases outside the gene matches: 10. The CDR3 runs to 13 residues. CDR3 protein: CAWALQGVMGYTF. For the CDR3, the DNA is TGTGCCTGGGCACTACAGGGGGTAATGGGCTACACCTTC.

This chain links TRBV29-1 with TRBJ1-1; D is perhaps TRBD1 (5 bases). CDR3 length: 13 residues. Trimming left V 3 bases short and J 0 bases short, with 8 bases between. Germline V gene data show CDR1 as SQVTM and CDR2 as ANQGSEA. CDR3 nucleotide sequence: TGCAGCGTTGATGCAGGGCTGAACACTGAAGCTTTCTTT. This codes for CSVDAGLNTEAFF.

This clone was observed once. The V call is TRBV7-9, the J call TRBJ2-7, with 7 bases that match TRBD2. J gave up 9 bases and V 6 bases, and 5 bases lay outside the gene matches. The CDR3 has 11 amino acids. Germline V gene data show CDR1 as SEHNR and CDR2 as FQNEAQ (reference sequence). As DNA, the CDR3 is TGTGCCAGCAGGGGGGGGGTATTGCAGTACTTC. As protein: CASRGGVLQYF. The full variable domain, completed using reference TRBV7-9 and TRBJ2-7, is DTGVSQNPRHKITKRGQNVTFRCDPISEHNRLYWYRQTLGQGPEFLTYFQNEAQLEKSRLLSDRFSAERPKGSFSTLEIQRTEQGDSAMYLCASRGGVLQYFGPGTRLTVT.

The rearrangement joins TRBV9 to TRBJ2-4; 7 nucleotides agree with TRBD1. The trim removed 3 bases at V and 1 base at J, leaving 7 bases unmatched. This CDR3 spans 16 amino acids. The germline V gene has CDR1 SGDLS and CDR2 YYNGEE. CDR3 nucleotide sequence: TGTGCCAGCAGCGCCCCGACAGGGATCGCCAAAAACATTCAGTACTTC. Translation gives CASSAPTGIAKNIQYF.

The chain recombines TRBV7-8 with TRBJ2-7; D possibly corresponds to TRBD1 (6 bases). Trimming stripped 1 base from V and 1 base from J, with 11 bases between. The CDR3 is 15 amino acids. Germline assignment: CDR1 SGHVS and CDR2 FQNEAQ. CDR3 sequence (DNA): TGTGCCAGCAGCTTAGACCCGAGGGGGTCCTACGAGCAGTACTTC. This encodes CASSLDPRGSYEQYF.

The chain links TRBV6-5 to TRBJ2-7, with 11 bases matching TRBD1. J was trimmed by 0 bases and V by 6 bases; bases with no gene match: 4. CDR1 MNHEY and CDR2 SVGAGI come from the germline V gene. This CDR3 has 15 amino acids. The CDR3 bases are TGTGCCAGCAGACCCGGGACAGGGGGCTCCTACGAGCAGTACTTC. Translation: CASRPGTGGSYEQYF.

The gene calls are TRBV13 and TRBJ1-6; 7 nucleotides agree with TRBD1. Germline V gives CDR1 PRHDT, CDR2 FYEKMQ (reference sequence). The V gene end was trimmed by 2 bases and the J gene end by 6 bases; junction bases not matched to a gene: 4. The CDR3 runs to 15 residues. CDR3 region: CASSLSGGLNSPLHF. The DNA for the CDR3 is TGTGCCAGCAGCTTATCAGGGGGGCTTAATTCACCCCTCCACTTT.

CDR3 protein: CASNRGGTDTQYF. CDR3 in DNA: TGCGCCAGCAACCGGGGGGGGACAGATACGCAGTATTTT. The V gene is TRBV5-1, the J gene TRBJ2-3, with 8 bases lining up with TRBD2. The V gene end was trimmed by 6 bases and the J gene end by 3 bases; junction bases not matched to a gene: 3. This CDR3 has 13 residues. CDR1 SGHRS and CDR2 YFSETQ come from the germline V gene.

This sequence joins TRBV6-1 and TRBJ1-2, with D maybe TRBD1 (6 bases). Trimming pared 4 bases from V and 6 bases from J, leaving 12 bases between. Germline V lookup: CDR1 MNHNS, CDR2 SASEGT. This CDR3 has 13 amino acids. The CDR3 is CASSGQVWDGYTF. DNA of the CDR3: TGTGCCAGCAGTGGACAGGTTTGGGATGGCTACACCTTC.

V and J are TRBV19 and TRBJ1-6; D possibly corresponds to TRBD1 (5 bases). V lost 4 bases and J 10 bases, leaving 17 bases between the germline ends. Germline V gene sequence: CDR1 LNHDA, CDR2 SQIVND (reference sequence). This CDR3 is 15 amino acids long. The CDR3 DNA reads as TGTGCCAGTAGTACAGGGATAAGGGTTAGGTCACCCCTCCACTTT. Amino acid sequence: CASSTGIRVRSPLHF.

This clone has more than one count but fewer than ten. This chain connects TRBV9 to TRBJ2-1, with 8 bases identical to TRBD2. Germline V gene lookup returns CDR1 SGDLS and CDR2 YYNGEE. The length of the CDR3 is 16 residues. V dropped 4 bases and J dropped 4; count of bases not matched to a gene: 10. The chain's CDR3 is CASSISGDRSYNEQFF. Here the CDR3 DNA reads TGTGCCAGCAGCATTAGCGGGGATAGATCTTACAATGAGCAGTTCTTC.

The V and J genes are TRBV29-1 and TRBJ2-1, with 8 bases matching TRBD2. In germline, CDR1 is SQVTM, CDR2 ANQGSEA. The V gene end was trimmed by 8 bases and the J gene end by 4 bases; junction bases not matched to a gene: 10. This CDR3 spans 14 amino acids. The CDR3 protein is CSSNGGGQYNEQFF. In DNA form, the CDR3 reads TGCAGCTCAAACGGGGGGGGGCAGTACAATGAGCAGTTCTTC.

The chain employs TRBV10-3 and TRBJ2-5; D is possibly TRBD2 (6 bases). Trimming shortened V by 0 bases and J by 5 bases, and 10 bases separated the two germline ends. This CDR3 has 14 amino acids. The germline CDR1 and CDR2 sequences are ENHRY and SYGVKD. CDR3 bases: TGTGCCATCAGTGAGTCGACCGGAGGGGAGACCCAGTACTTC. It encodes CAISESTGGETQYF.